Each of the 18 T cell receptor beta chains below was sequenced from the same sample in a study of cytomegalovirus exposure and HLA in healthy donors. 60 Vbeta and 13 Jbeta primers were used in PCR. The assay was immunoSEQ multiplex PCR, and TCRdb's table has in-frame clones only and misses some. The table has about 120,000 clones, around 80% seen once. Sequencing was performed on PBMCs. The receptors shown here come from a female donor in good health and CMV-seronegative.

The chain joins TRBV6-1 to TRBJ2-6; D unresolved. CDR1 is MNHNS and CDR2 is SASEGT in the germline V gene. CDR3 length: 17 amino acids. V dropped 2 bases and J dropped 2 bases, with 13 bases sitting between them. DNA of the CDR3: TGTGCCAGCAGTGAACGTGAAGCGTACCCTGGGGCCAACGTCCTGACTTTC. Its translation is CASSEREAYPGANVLTF.

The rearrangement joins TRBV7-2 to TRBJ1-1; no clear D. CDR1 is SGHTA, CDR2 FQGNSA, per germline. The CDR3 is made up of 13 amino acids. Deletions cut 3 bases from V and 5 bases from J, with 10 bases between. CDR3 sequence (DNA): TGTGCCAGCAGCTTTTCGCGGGAAACTGAAGCTTTCTTT. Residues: CASSFSRETEAFF.

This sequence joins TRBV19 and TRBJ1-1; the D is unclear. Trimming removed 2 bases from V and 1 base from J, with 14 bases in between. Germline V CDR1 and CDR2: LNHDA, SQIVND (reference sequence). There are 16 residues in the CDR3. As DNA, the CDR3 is TGTGCCAGTAGTATATTCCTTCGGGTGACGAACACTGAAGCTTTCTTT. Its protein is CASSIFLRVTNTEAFF.

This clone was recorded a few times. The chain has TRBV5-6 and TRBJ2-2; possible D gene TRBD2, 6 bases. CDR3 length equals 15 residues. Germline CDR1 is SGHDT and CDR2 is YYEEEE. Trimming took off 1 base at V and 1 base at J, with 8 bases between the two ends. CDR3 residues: CASSLLGRNTGELFF. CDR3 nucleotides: TGTGCCAGCAGCTTGCTCGGGAGGAACACCGGGGAGCTGTTTTTT.

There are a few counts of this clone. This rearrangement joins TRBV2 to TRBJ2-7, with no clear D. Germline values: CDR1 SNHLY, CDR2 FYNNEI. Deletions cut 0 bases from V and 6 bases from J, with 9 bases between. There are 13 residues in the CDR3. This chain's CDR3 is CASSEALLFEQYF. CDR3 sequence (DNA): TGTGCCAGCAGTGAAGCCCTCCTATTCGAGCAGTACTTC.

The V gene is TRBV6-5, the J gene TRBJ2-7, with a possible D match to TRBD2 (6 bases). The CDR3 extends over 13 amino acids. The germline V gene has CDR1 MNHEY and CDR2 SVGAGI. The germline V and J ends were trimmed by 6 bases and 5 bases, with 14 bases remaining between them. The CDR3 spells CASRSPGANEQYF. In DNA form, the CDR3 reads TGTGCCAGCAGATCGCCGGGAGCTAACGAGCAGTACTTC.

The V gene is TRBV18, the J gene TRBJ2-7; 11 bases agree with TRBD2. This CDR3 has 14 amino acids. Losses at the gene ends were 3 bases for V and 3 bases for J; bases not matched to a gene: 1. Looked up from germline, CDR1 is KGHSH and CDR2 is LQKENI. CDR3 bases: TGTGCCAGCTCACCCGGGACTAGCGGCTACGAGCAGTACTTC. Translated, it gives CASSPGTSGYEQYF.

Written as DNA, the CDR3 is TGTGCCAGCACCCTGGGGGGGACTATTAGGGCCAATGAGCAGTTCTTC. Residues: CASTLGGTIRANEQFF. The chain recombines TRBV2 with TRBJ2-1; TRBD2 aligns across 7 bases. This CDR3 has 16 amino acids. Germline V gives CDR1 SNHLY, CDR2 FYNNEI. After removal of 7 bases from V and 6 bases from J, the junction contained 15 bases not matched to a gene.

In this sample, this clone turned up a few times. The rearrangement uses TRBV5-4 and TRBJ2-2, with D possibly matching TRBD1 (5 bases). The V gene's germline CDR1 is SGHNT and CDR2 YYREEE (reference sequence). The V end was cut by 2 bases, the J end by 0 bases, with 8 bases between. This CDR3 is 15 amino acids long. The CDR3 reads CASSFPGTNTGELFF. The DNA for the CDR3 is TGTGCCAGCAGCTTTCCAGGGACGAACACCGGGGAGCTGTTTTTT.

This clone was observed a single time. CDR3 protein: CASTATSNTGELFF. DNA of the CDR3: TGTGCCAGCACCGCGACATCGAACACCGGGGAGCTGTTTTTT. The rearrangement uses TRBV2 and TRBJ2-2; no clear D gene. V was clipped by 7 bases and J by 0 bases, with 9 bases between them. This CDR3 has 14 residues. Per the germline V gene, CDR1 is SNHLY and CDR2 is FYNNEI. The full variable domain, with the rest looked up from reference TRBV2 and TRBJ2-2, is EPEVTQTPSHQVTQMGQEVILRCVPISNHLYFYWYRQILGQKVEFLVSFYNNEISEKSEIFDDQFSVERPDGSNFTLKIRSTKLEDSAMYFCASTATSNTGELFFGEGSRLTVL.

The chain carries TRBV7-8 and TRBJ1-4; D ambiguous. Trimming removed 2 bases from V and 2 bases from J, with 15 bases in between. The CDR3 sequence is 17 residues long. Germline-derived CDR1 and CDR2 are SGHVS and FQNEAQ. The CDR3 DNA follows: TGTGCCAGCAGCTTAAAGATTCGGTTGAAGACTAATGAAAAACTGTTTTTT. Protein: CASSLKIRLKTNEKLFF.

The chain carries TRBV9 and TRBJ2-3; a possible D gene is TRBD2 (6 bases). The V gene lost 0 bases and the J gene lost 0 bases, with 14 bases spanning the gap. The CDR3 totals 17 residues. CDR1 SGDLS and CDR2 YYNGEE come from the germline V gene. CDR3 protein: CASSVESGVLSTDTQYF. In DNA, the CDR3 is TGTGCCAGCAGCGTAGAATCGGGGGTCCTTAGCACAGATACGCAGTATTTT. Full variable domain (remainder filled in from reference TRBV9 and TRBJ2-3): DSGVTQTPKHLITATGQRVTLRCSPRSGDLSVYWYQQSLDQGLQFLIQYYNGEERAKGNILERFSAQQFPDLHSELNLSSLELGDSALYFCASSVESGVLSTDTQYFGPGTRLTVL.

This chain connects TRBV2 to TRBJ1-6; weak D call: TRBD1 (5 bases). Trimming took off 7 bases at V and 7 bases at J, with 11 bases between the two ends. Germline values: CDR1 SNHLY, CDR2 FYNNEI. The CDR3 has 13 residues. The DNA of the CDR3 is TGTGCCAGCATCGTGACAGCGAATTCACCCCTCCACTTT. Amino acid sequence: CASIVTANSPLHF.

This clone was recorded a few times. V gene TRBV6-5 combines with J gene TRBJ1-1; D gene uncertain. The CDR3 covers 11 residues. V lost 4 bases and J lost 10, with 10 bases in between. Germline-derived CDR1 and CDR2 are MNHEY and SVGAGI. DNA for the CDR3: TGTGCCAGCAGTTCCACGGTGAGAGCTTTCTTT. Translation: CASSSTVRAFF.

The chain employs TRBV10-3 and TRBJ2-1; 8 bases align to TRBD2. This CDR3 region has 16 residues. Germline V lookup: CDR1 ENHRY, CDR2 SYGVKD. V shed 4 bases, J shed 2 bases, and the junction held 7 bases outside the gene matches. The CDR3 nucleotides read TGTGCCATCAGTGCACCCACGGGACTAGCCTACAATGAGCAGTTCTTC. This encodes CAISAPTGLAYNEQFF.

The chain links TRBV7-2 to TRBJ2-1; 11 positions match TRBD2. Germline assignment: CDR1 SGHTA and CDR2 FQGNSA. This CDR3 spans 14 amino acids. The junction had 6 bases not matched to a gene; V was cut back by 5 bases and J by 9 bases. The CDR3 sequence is CASSVSGGATEQFF. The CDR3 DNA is TGTGCCAGCAGCGTTAGCGGGGGGGCCACTGAGCAGTTCTTC. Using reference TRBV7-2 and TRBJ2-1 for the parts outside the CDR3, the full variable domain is GAGVSQSPSNKVTEKGKDVELRCDPISGHTALYWYRQSLGQGLEFLIYFQGNSAPDKSGLPSDRFSAERTGGSVSTLTIQRTQQEDSAVYLCASSVSGGATEQFFGPGTRLTVL.

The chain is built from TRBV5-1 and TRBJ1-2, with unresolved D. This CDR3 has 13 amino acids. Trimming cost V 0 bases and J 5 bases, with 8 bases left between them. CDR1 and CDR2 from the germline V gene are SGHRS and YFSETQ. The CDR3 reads CASSLAGEYGYTF. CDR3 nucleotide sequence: TGCGCCAGCAGCTTGGCCGGTGAATATGGCTACACCTTC.

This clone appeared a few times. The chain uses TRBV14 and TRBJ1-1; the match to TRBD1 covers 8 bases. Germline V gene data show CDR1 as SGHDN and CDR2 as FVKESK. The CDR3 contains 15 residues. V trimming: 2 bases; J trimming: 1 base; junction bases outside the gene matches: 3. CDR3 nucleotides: TGTGCCAGCAGCCAACGGACAGGGCGGAACACTGAAGCTTTCTTT. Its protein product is CASSQRTGRNTEAFF.